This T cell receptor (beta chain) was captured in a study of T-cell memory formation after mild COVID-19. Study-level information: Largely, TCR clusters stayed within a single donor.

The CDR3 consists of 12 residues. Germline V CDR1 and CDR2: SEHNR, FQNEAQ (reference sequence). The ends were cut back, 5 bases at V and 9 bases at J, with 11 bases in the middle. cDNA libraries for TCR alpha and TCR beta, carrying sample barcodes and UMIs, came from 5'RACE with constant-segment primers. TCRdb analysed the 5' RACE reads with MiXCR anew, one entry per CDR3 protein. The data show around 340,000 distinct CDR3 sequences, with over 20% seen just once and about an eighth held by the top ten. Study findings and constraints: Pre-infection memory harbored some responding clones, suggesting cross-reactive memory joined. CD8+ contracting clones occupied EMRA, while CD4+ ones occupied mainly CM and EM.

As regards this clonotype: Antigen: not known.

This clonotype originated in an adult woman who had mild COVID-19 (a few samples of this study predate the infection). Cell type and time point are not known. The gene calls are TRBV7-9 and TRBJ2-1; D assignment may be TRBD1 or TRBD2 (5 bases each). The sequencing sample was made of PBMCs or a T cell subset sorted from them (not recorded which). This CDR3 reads CASSLTGTEQFF. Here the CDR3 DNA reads TGTGCCAGCAGCCTCACCGGGACTGAGCAGTTCTTC.